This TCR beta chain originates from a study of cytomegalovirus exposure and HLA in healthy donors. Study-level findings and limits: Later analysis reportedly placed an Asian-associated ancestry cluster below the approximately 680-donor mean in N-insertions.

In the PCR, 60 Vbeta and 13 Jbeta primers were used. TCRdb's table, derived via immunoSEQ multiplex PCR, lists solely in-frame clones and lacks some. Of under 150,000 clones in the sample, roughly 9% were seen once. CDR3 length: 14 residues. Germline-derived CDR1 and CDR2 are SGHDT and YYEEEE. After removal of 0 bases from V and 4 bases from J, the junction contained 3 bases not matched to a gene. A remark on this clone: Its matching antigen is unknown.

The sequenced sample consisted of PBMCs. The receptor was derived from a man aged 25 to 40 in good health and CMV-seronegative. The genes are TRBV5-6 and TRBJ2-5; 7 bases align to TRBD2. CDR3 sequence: CASSLVTGGETQYF. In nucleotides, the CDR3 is TGTGCCAGCAGCTTGGTGACGGGAGGAGAGACCCAGTACTTC.